Listed here are 22 T cell receptor beta chains from one sample, sequenced in a study of breast tumors, draining lymph nodes, adjacent tissues. TCRdb re-analysed the multiplex PCR reads in MiXCR, keeping a single row per CDR3 protein. Among just under 65,000 distinct CDR3 sequences listed, around 60% were seen once. Sequenced sample: breast tumor tissue. The source is a female donor with breast cancer. Some clones in this sample may be carry-over from other donors' samples.

The genes are TRBV9 and TRBJ1-3, with no clear D. Per germline, CDR1 SGDLS and CDR2 YYNGEE. Trimming left V 0 bases short and J 0 bases short, with 4 bases between. The CDR3 is 14 residues long. CDR3 nucleotides: TGTGCCAGCAGCGTAGGGGTCTCTGGAAACACCATATATTTT. Its protein is CASSVGVSGNTIYF. The complete variable domain, with remaining parts taken from reference TRBV9 and TRBJ1-3, reads DSGVTQTPKHLITATGQRVTLRCSPRSGDLSVYWYQQSLDQGLQFLIQYYNGEERAKGNILERFSAQQFPDLHSELNLSSLELGDSALYFCASSVGVSGNTIYFGEGSWLTVV.

For the CDR3, the DNA is TGTGCCAGCAGTCAGTACGGTAGCACTGAAGCTTTCTTT. Translated, it gives CASSQYGSTEAFF. The V gene is TRBV6-5, the J gene TRBJ1-1; D is uncertain. The CDR3 covers 13 residues. The germline CDR1 and CDR2 sequences are MNHEY and SVGAGI. V lost 5 bases and J lost 4, with 11 bases in between.

The chain recombines TRBV20-1 with TRBJ2-7; the match to TRBD2 covers 7 bases. V shed 4 bases, J shed 7 bases, and the junction held 16 bases outside the gene matches. This CDR3 has 15 residues. From germline, CDR1 is DFQATT and CDR2 SNEGSKA (reference sequence). The chain's CDR3 is CSAKTGTNGYNEQYF. CDR3 DNA sequence: TGCAGTGCTAAGACTGGGACTAACGGGTACAATGAGCAGTACTTC.

The genes are TRBV9 and TRBJ2-3, with 8 positions matching TRBD2. Germline CDR1 is SGDLS and CDR2 is YYNGEE. CDR3 length: 15 residues. V shed 4 bases and J 4 bases; nucleotides not matched to a gene: 8. Here the CDR3 reads CASSPRTSRADTQYF. DNA for the CDR3: TGTGCCAGCAGCCCGCGGACTAGCCGCGCAGATACGCAGTATTTT.

The gene calls are TRBV7-2 and TRBJ2-5; tentative D call: TRBD2 (6 bases). Germline CDR1 reads SGHTA; CDR2 reads FQGNSA. Trimming shortened V by 5 bases and J by 5 bases, and 15 bases separated the two germline ends. The CDR3 has 14 residues. The CDR3 loop is CASSPRVGGETQYF. CDR3 DNA sequence: TGTGCCAGCAGCCCCAGGGTGGGGGGTGAGACCCAGTACTTC. The variable domain in full, completed from reference TRBV7-2 and TRBJ2-5, reads GAGVSQSPSNKVTEKGKDVELRCDPISGHTALYWYRQSLGQGLEFLIYFQGNSAPDKSGLPSDRFSAERTGGSVSTLTIQRTQQEDSAVYLCASSPRVGGETQYFGPGTRLLVL.

Of note for this clonotype: Its ends do not fully match the called genes, so a read error is possible. The chain employs TRBV2 and TRBJ2-1; 11 bases agree with TRBD2. The germline CDR1 and CDR2 sequences are SNHLY and FYNNEI. This CDR3 region has 14 residues. The DNA of the CDR3 is TGTGCCAGCAGCTCCGAGACTAGCGGGACTGAGCAGTTCTTT. This translates into CASSSETSGTEQFF.

This clonotype was detected a few times. V is TRBV2 and J is TRBJ1-2; 8 bases are a match to TRBD1. J was trimmed by 8 bases and V by 5 bases; bases with no gene match: 7. The germline V gene encodes CDR1 SNHLY and CDR2 FYNNEI. The CDR3 length is 13 residues. The CDR3, as DNA: TGTGCCAGCAGTTCACAGGGGGAGTCAGGCTACACCTTC. Translation: CASSSQGESGYTF.

This clonotype was recorded once. The rearrangement uses TRBV7-2 and TRBJ2-3; 7 nucleotides match TRBD1. TRBJ1-5 matches the DNA end more closely, so the J call is doubtful. In germline, CDR1 is SGHTA, CDR2 FQGNSA. The CDR3 extends over 15 amino acids. The CDR3 DNA sequence: TGTGCCAGCTGGCAGGGGGGGTCTAGCACAGATACGCAGCATTTT. It encodes CASWQGGSSTDTQHF.

CDR3 nucleotides: TGTGCCAGCAGCCTAAGAGGGACAGGAAACACCTTC. Translated, it gives CASSLRGTGNTF. The chain joins TRBV7-2 to TRBJ1-2, with 8 bases fitting TRBD1. The V gene end was trimmed by 5 bases and the J gene end by 12 bases; junction bases not matched to a gene: 8. The CDR3 spans 12 residues. CDR1 and CDR2 from the germline V gene are SGHTA and FQGNSA.

The genes are TRBV20-1 and TRBJ1-6; the D is unclear. The CDR3 contains 13 residues. Germline V lookup: CDR1 DFQATT, CDR2 SNEGSKA (reference sequence). The ends were cut back, 1 base at V and 7 bases at J, with 8 bases in the middle. CDR3 sequence: CSARAELNSPLHF. CDR3 DNA: TGCAGTGCTAGAGCGGAACTGAATTCACCCCTCCACTTT.

In regard to this clonotype: This CDR3 is missing its conserved last phenylalanine or tryptophan, likely due to a read error. This chain connects TRBV20-1 to TRBJ1-6; 8 nucleotides agree with TRBD1. Germline V CDR1 and CDR2: DFQATT, SNEGSKA (reference sequence). Germline trimming cut 4 bases from V and 6 bases from J; bases unmatched to any gene: 8. The CDR3 consists of 15 residues. The CDR3 region has the DNA TGCAGTGCTAATCTCGGACAGGGAGGTAATTCACCCCTCCACCTT. Translating it yields CSANLGQGGNSPLHL.

V and J are TRBV4-1 and TRBJ1-2, with no clear D. Germline-derived CDR1 and CDR2 are MGHRA and YSYEKL. The V end lost 3 bases, the J end lost 8 bases, and 13 bases lay between the germline ends. The CDR3 consists of 13 residues. The CDR3 spells CASSQRSTRGYTF. The CDR3 DNA follows: TGCGCCAGCAGCCAGAGATCCACGCGCGGCTACACCTTC.

The rearrangement links TRBV9 to TRBJ2-3; D may be TRBD1 (6 bases). V lost 0 bases and J lost 3, with 8 bases in between. The V gene's germline CDR1 is SGDLS and CDR2 YYNGEE. The CDR3 is 14 residues long. The CDR3 sequence: CASSVEGDTDTQYF. In DNA form, the CDR3 reads TGTGCCAGCAGCGTAGAGGGGGATACAGATACGCAGTATTTT.

This chain uses TRBV10-2 with TRBJ2-5; possibly TRBD2 for D (5 bases). The CDR3 runs 13 residues. V lost 7 bases to trimming and J lost 4 bases, with 13 bases between them. The germline V gene has CDR1 WSHSY and CDR2 SAAADI. The CDR3 loop reads CASTPLEGETQYF. The CDR3 coding sequence is TGCGCCAGCACCCCTCTCGAGGGAGAGACCCAGTACTTC.

There are many counts of this clonotype. The rearrangement joins TRBV4-1 to TRBJ1-6; unclear D gene. The CDR3 contains 15 residues. The germline gives CDR1 MGHRA, CDR2 YSYEKL. V was trimmed by 0 bases and J by 12 bases, leaving 15 bases between them. CDR3 DNA: TGCGCCAGCAGCCAAGAGCCTGGTGAGGGTGGACCCCTCCACTTT. Translation gives CASSQEPGEGGPLHF.

As regards this clonotype: Since no conserved phenylalanine or tryptophan closes the CDR3, a read error is the likely cause. The chain uses TRBV7-9 and TRBJ2-3; D may correspond to TRBD1 or TRBD2 (5 bases each). The germline V and J ends were trimmed by 2 bases and 5 bases, with 11 bases remaining between them. The CDR3 totals 14 residues. Germline CDR1 reads SEHNR; CDR2 reads FQNEAQ (reference sequence). The DNA for the CDR3 is TGTGCCAGCAGCTTATGGGACGGGCTAGATACGCAGTATCTT. Translation gives CASSLWDGLDTQYL.

The CDR3: CSARSRDGEKLFF. The CDR3 nucleotides are TGCAGTGCTAGATCGCGGGACGGTGAAAAACTGTTTTTT. This rearrangement joins TRBV20-1 to TRBJ1-4, with a possible D match to TRBD1 (5 bases). The CDR3 consists of 13 residues. V gave up 2 bases and J gave up 7 bases, with 11 bases separating them. Germline V gene lookup returns CDR1 DFQATT and CDR2 SNEGSKA (reference sequence).

This clonotype occurred many times. The chain carries TRBV3-1 and TRBJ1-2; perhaps TRBD1 as D (5 bases). The CDR3 contains 16 residues. Trimming removed 3 bases at V and 0 bases at J, with 14 bases between. CDR1 and CDR2 (germline): LGHDT, YNNKEL (reference sequence). The CDR3 region has the DNA TGTGCCAGCAGCCACCTCCAGGGATTTACTAACTATGGCTACACCTTC. Amino acid sequence: CASSHLQGFTNYGYTF.

The genes are TRBV7-2 and TRBJ2-7; 12 bases line up with TRBD2. The junction had 8 bases not matched to a gene; V was cut back by 5 bases and J by 6 bases. This CDR3 has 15 amino acids. Germline V gene data show CDR1 as SGHTA and CDR2 as FQGNSA. This CDR3 reads CASSLRLAGVFEQYF. The CDR3, as DNA: TGTGCCAGCAGCCTCAGACTAGCGGGAGTGTTCGAGCAGTACTTC.

The sample holds one count of this clonotype. A much larger clone is a single base away; this may be a read error. The rearrangement joins TRBV3-1 to TRBJ2-1, with D possibly matching TRBD2 (6 bases). The germline V gene has CDR1 LGHDT and CDR2 YNNKEL (reference sequence). The CDR3 has 16 amino acids. Trimming removed 4 bases from V and 8 bases from J, with 21 bases in between. The CDR3 reads CASSLRGAGRNDEQFF. DNA of the CDR3: TGTGCCAGCAGCCTCCGTGGGGCAGGGAGGAACGATGAGCAGTTCTTC.

The chain combines TRBV20-1 with TRBJ2-3; D is perhaps TRBD1 or TRBD2 (5 bases each). The CDR3 is made up of 16 amino acids. Germline V gene sequence: CDR1 DFQATT, CDR2 SNEGSKA (reference sequence). The germline V and J ends were trimmed by 3 bases and 3 bases, with 19 bases remaining between them. The CDR3 coding sequence is TGCAGTGCTAGGATCCCGGGACCGGGCACGACAGATACGCAGTATTTT. Its translation is CSARIPGPGTTDTQYF.

This clonotype was seen once. The chain has TRBV4-3 and TRBJ1-2; D perhaps matches TRBD1 (5 bases). V lost 1 base to trimming and J lost 4 bases, with 13 bases between them. CDR3 size: 15 residues. The germline gives CDR1 LGHNA, CDR2 YSLEER. The CDR3 DNA reads as TGCGCCAGCAGCCAAGGGTCGGGGCTAGGCTATGGCTACACCTTC. It yields the protein CASSQGSGLGYGYTF.